The 8 T cell receptor beta chains below come from one sample, sequenced in a study of T cell clonotyping in hematopoietic cell transplantation. Noted time point: recipient sample about 28 days before transplant, after cytoreduction. Method: immunoSEQ multiplex PCR; TCRdb's copy keeps in-frame clones and lacks some. The sample holds more than 40,000 clones, roughly 85% seen once. This specimen consisted of peripheral blood mononuclear cells, obtained before stem cell transplant. The receptors were gathered from a man in his sixties with acute myeloid leukemia. Some clones in this sample may be carry-over from other donors' samples.

This clone was detected once. This CDR3 reads CASSLGGDWGYEQYF. The DNA of the CDR3 is TGTGCCAGCAGCTTAGGGGGAGATTGGGGCTACGAGCAGTACTTC. V and J are TRBV11-3 and TRBJ2-7; D perhaps matches TRBD2 (5 bases). The germline gives CDR1 SGHNT, CDR2 YENEEA. CDR3 size: 15 residues. Between the trimmed V and J ends, which lost 1 base and 3 bases, there was a span of 13 bases.

There are a few counts of this clone. In DNA form, the CDR3 reads TGTGCCAGCAGCTTAGCTCTGAGCTCCTACAATGAGCAGTTCTTC. It specifies CASSLALSSYNEQFF. The chain couples TRBV7-8 to TRBJ2-1; D remains ambiguous. Trimming shortened V by 0 bases and J by 0 bases, and 6 bases separated the two germline ends. Germline V gene lookup returns CDR1 SGHVS and CDR2 FQNEAQ. CDR3 size: 15 residues.

The chain combines TRBV7-9 with TRBJ1-2, with 10 bases that match TRBD1. The CDR3 spans 15 residues. Per the germline V gene, CDR1 is SEHNR and CDR2 is FQNEAQ (reference sequence). V trimming: 5 bases; J trimming: 6 bases; junction bases outside the gene matches: 9. This CDR3 is CASSHAGTGDHGYTF. As DNA, the CDR3 is TGTGCCAGCAGCCATGCCGGGACAGGGGATCATGGCTACACCTTC.

The chain is built from TRBV5-6 and TRBJ1-1, with no clear D. The CDR3 runs 14 residues. Germline values: CDR1 SGHDT, CDR2 YYEEEE. V shed 0 bases and J shed 0 bases, with 6 bases lying between them. CDR3: CASSLGGVNTEAFF. CDR3 in DNA: TGTGCCAGCAGCTTGGGCGGAGTGAACACTGAAGCTTTCTTT.

A single count supports this clone. CDR3 region: CASSADLNTGELFF. CDR3 DNA sequence: TGTGCCAGCAGCGCGGACCTGAACACCGGGGAGCTGTTTTTT. This chain connects TRBV7-2 to TRBJ2-2; D uncertain. The CDR3 loop spans 14 amino acids. V was clipped by 5 bases and J by 1 base, with 8 bases between them. The germline V gene has CDR1 SGHTA and CDR2 FQGNSA. Full variable domain (remainder filled in from reference TRBV7-2 and TRBJ2-2): GAGVSQSPSNKVTEKGKDVELRCDPISGHTALYWYRQSLGQGLEFLIYFQGNSAPDKSGLPSDRFSAERTGGSVSTLTIQRTQQEDSAVYLCASSADLNTGELFFGEGSRLTVL.

The chain recombines TRBV5-1 with TRBJ2-3, with TRBD2 matching 16 bases. The germline CDR1 and CDR2 sequences are SGHRS and YFSETQ. V trimming: 4 bases; J trimming: 2 bases; junction bases outside the gene matches: 7. This CDR3 spans 18 amino acids. CDR3 in DNA: TGCGCCAGCAGCCCGGAGGGACTAGCGGGGGGGCTCACAGATACGCAGTATTTT. Translation: CASSPEGLAGGLTDTQYF.

This chain joins TRBV4-1 and TRBJ1-5; D might be TRBD1 (5 bases). V lost 1 base to trimming and J lost 1 base, with 8 bases between them. The V gene's germline CDR1 is MGHRA and CDR2 YSYEKL. The length of the CDR3 is 15 residues. CDR3 DNA: TGCGCCAGCAGCCAAGTTGGGGGGAGCAATCAGCCCCAGCATTTT. Protein: CASSQVGGSNQPQHF.

The J gene is TRBJ2-2, the V gene TRBV7-6, with D possibly called TRBD1 or TRBD2 (5 bases each). Germline CDR1 SGHVS, CDR2 FNYEAQ. Between the trimmed V and J ends, which lost 2 bases and 6 bases, there was a span of 16 bases. The CDR3 is 16 residues long. Written as DNA, the CDR3 is TGTGCCAGCAGCTTAAGCTCTGGGGGAAGAGCCGGGGAGCTGTTTTTT. Its protein product is CASSLSSGGRAGELFF. Filled out from reference TRBV7-6 and TRBJ2-2, the complete variable domain reads GAGVSQSPRYKVTKRGQDVALRCDPISGHVSLYWYRQALGQGPEFLTYFNYEAQQDKSGLPNDRFSAERPEGSISTLTIQRTEQRDSAMYRCASSLSSGGRAGELFFGEGSRLTVL.